The clone carrying this T cell receptor beta chain was observed a handful of times. A junction end diverges from the germline sequence, so it may reflect a read error. TCRdb fed the 5' RACE reads into MiXCR, producing one record per CDR3 protein. Among about 43,000 distinct CDR3 sequences listed, 22% were seen once. Tregs were sorted as CD4+CD25+CD127-/low cells. This CDR3 contains 15 residues. Germline assignment: CDR1 SGHDT and CDR2 YYEEEE. The sequence came from a female donor with breast cancer. V gene TRBV5-6 combines with J gene TRBJ2-3; 14 bases agree with TRBD2. The material sequenced was Tregs sorted from a lymph node. CDR3 DNA: TGTGCCAGCAGCTTGGTGGGACTAGCGGGAGATACGCCGTATTTT. Protein product: CASSLVGLAGDTPYF.